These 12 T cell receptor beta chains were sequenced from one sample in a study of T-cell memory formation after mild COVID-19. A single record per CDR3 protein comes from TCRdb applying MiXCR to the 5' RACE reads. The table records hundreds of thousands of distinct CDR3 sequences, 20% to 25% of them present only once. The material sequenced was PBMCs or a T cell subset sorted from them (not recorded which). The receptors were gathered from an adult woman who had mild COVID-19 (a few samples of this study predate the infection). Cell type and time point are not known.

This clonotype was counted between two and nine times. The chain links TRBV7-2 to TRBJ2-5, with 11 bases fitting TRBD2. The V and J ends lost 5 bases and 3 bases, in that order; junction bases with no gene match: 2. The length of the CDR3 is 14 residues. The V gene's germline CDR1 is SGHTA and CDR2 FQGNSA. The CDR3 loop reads CASSRGLAEETQYF. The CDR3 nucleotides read TGTGCCAGCAGCCGGGGACTAGCGGAAGAGACCCAGTACTTC.

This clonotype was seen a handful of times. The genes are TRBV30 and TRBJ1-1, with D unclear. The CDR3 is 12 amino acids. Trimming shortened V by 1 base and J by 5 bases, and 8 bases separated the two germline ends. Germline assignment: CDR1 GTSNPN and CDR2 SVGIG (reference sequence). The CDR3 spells CAWSGGATEAFF. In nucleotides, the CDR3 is TGTGCCTGGAGTGGGGGAGCTACTGAAGCTTTCTTT.

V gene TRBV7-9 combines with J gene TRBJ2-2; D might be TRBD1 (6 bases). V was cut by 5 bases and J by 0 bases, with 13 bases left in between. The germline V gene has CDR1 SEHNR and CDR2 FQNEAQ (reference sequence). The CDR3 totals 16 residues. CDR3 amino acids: CASSIRDTTNTGELFF. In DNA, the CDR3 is TGTGCCAGCAGCATAAGGGACACCACGAACACCGGGGAGCTGTTTTTT.

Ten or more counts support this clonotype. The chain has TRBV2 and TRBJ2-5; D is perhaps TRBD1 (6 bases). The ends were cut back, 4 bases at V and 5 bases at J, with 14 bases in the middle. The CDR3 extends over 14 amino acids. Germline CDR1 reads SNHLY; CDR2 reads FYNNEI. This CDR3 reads CASSVWGQEETQYF. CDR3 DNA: TGTGCCAGCAGTGTCTGGGGGCAGGAGGAGACCCAGTACTTC.

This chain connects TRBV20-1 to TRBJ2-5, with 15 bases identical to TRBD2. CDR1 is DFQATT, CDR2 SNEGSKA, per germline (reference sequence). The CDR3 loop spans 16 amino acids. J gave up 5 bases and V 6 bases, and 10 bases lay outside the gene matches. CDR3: CSATGTSGRLRETQYF. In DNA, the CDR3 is TGCAGTGCGACCGGGACTAGCGGGAGGCTTAGGGAGACCCAGTACTTC.

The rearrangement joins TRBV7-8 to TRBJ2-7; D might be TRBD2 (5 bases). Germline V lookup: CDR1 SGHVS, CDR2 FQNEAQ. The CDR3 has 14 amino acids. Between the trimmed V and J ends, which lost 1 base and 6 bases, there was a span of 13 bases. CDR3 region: CASSLVGLFGEQYF. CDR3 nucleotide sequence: TGTGCCAGCAGCTTAGTCGGACTTTTTGGCGAGCAGTACTTC.

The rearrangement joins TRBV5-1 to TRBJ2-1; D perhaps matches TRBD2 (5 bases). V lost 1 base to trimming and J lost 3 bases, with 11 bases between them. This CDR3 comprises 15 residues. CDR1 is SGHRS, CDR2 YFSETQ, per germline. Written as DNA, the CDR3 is TGCGCCAGCAGCTTGCTGGGGAGTGACTACAATGAGCAGTTCTTC. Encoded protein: CASSLLGSDYNEQFF. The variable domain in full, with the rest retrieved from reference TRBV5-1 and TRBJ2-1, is KAGVTQTPRYLIKTRGQQVTLSCSPISGHRSVSWYQQTPGQGLQFLFEYFSETQRNKGNFPGRFSGRQFSNSRSEMNVSTLELGDSALYLCASSLLGSDYNEQFFGPGTRLTVL.

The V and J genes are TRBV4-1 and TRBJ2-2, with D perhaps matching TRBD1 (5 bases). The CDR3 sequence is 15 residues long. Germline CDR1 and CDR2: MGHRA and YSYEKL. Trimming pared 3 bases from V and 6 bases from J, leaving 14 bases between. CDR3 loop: CASSHPPRQPGELFF. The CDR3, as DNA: TGCGCCAGCAGCCACCCCCCCCGACAGCCCGGGGAGCTGTTTTTT.

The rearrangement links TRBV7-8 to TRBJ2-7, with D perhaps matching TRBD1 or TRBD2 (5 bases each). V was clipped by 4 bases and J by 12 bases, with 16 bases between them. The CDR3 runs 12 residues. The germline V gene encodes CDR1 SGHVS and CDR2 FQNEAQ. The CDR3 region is CASSSYLGRGYF. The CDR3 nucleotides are TGTGCCAGCAGCTCCTACTTGGGACGAGGGTACTTC. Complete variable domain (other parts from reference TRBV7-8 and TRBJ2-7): GAGVSQSPRYKVAKRGQDVALRCDPISGHVSLFWYQQALGQGPEFLTYFQNEAQLDKSGLPSDRFFAERPEGSVSTLKIQRTQQEDSAVYLCASSSYLGRGYFGPGTRLTVT.

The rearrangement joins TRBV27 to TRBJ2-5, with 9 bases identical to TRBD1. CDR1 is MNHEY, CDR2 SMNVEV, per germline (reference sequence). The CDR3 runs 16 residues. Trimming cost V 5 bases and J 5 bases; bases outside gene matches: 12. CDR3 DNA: TGTGCCAGCAGTCCGTACCAACCACAGGGGGCCGAGACCCAGTACTTC. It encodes CASSPYQPQGAETQYF.

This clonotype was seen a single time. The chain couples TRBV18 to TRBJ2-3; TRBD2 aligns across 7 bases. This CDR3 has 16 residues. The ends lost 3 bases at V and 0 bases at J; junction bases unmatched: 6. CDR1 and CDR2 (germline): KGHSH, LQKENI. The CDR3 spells CASSPGAGRSTDTQYF. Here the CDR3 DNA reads TGTGCCAGCTCACCTGGAGCGGGGAGGAGCACAGATACGCAGTATTTT.

The chain's CDR3 is CASSFMGGGADTQYF. Written as DNA, the CDR3 is TGTGCCAGCAGTTTTATGGGCGGGGGGGCAGATACGCAGTATTTT. The chain joins TRBV12-3 or TRBV12-4 to TRBJ2-3; TRBD2 agrees at 9 bases. Trimming cost V 3 bases and J 4 bases; bases outside gene matches: 5. The CDR3 length is 15 residues.